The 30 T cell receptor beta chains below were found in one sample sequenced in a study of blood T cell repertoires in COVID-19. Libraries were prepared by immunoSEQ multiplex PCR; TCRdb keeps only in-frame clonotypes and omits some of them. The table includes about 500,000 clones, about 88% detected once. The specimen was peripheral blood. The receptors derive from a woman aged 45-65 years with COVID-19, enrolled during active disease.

CDR3 coding DNA: TGTGCCAGTAGTCTCACTAGCGGGGTAACAGATACGCAGTATTTT. It codes for CASSLTSGVTDTQYF. The chain combines TRBV19 with TRBJ2-3; 10 bases align to TRBD2. The germline V gene encodes CDR1 LNHDA and CDR2 SQIVND (reference sequence). The CDR3 contains 15 residues. V shed 5 bases, J shed 3 bases, and the junction held 5 bases outside the gene matches. Looking up the rest from reference TRBV19 and TRBJ2-3 gives the full variable domain: DGGITQSPKYLFRKEGQNVTLSCEQNLNHDAMYWYRQDPGQGLRLIYYSQIVNDFQKGDIAEGYSVSREKKESFPLTVTSAQKNPTAFYLCASSLTSGVTDTQYFGPGTRLTVL.

In nucleotides, the CDR3 is TGTGCCAGCAGTCCCCGGGCCGGGGGGAGCAATCAGCCCCAGCATTTT. Protein sequence: CASSPRAGGSNQPQHF. The chain recombines TRBV6-6 with TRBJ1-5; maybe TRBD1 (5 bases). CDR1 is MNHNY and CDR2 is SVGAGI in the germline V gene (reference sequence). Trimming took 5 bases from V and 1 from J, leaving 15 bases between them. The CDR3 loop spans 16 amino acids.

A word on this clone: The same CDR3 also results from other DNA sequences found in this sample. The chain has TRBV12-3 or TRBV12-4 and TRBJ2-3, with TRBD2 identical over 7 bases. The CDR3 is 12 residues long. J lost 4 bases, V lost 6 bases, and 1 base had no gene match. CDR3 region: CASSGLADTQYF. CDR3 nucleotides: TGTGCCAGCAGCGGACTAGCAGATACGCAGTATTTT.

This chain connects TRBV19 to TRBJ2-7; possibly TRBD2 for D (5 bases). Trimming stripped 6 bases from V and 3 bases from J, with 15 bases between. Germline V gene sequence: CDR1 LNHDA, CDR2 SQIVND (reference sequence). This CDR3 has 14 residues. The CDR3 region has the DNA TGTGCCAGTAGCGAAACGGGGAATTACTACGAGCAGTACTTC. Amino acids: CASSETGNYYEQYF.

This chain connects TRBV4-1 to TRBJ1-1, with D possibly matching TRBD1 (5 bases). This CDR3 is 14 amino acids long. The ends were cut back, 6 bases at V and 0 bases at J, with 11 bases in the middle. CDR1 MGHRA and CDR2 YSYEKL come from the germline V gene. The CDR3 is CASRGDLLNTEAFF. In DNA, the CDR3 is TGCGCCAGCAGGGGGGACTTATTGAACACTGAAGCTTTCTTT.

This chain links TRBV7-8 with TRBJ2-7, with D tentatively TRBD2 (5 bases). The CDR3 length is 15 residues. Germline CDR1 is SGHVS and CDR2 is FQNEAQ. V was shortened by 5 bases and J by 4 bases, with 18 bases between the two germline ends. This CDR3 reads CASSPRGRRLYEQYF. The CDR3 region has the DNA TGTGCCAGCAGCCCCCGGGGTCGGCGGTTGTACGAGCAGTACTTC.

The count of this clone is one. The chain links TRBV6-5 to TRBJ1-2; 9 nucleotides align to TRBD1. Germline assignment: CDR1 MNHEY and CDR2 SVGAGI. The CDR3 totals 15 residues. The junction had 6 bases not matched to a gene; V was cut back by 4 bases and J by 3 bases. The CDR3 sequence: CASSLQGAADYGYTF. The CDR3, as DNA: TGTGCCAGCAGTTTACAGGGGGCGGCGGACTATGGCTACACCTTC.

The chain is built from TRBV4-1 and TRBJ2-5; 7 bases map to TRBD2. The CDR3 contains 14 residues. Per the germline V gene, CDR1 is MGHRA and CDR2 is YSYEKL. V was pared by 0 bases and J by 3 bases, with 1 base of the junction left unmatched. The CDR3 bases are TGCGCCAGCAGCCAAGAGGCGGGAGAAGAGACCCAGTACTTC. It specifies CASSQEAGEETQYF.

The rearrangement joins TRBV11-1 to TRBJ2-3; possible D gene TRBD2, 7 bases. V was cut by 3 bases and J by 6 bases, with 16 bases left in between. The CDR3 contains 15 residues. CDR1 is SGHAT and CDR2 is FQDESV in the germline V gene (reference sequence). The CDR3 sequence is CASSLGGLALDTQYF. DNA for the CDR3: TGTGCCAGCAGCTTGGGGGGGCTAGCGTTGGATACGCAGTATTTT.

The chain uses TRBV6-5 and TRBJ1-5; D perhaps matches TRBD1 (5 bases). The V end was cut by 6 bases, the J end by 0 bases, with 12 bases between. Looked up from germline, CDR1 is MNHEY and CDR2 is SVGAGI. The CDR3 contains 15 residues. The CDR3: CASRRGPGSNQPQHF. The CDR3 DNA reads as TGTGCCAGCAGGCGGGGCCCAGGTAGCAATCAGCCCCAGCATTTT.

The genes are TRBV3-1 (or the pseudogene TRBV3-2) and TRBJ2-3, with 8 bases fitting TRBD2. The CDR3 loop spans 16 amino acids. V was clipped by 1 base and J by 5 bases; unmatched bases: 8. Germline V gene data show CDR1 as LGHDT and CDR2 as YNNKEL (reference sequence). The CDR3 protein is CASSQGNGGAEDTQYF. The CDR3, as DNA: TGTGCCAGCAGCCAAGGGAACGGGGGGGCTGAAGATACGCAGTATTTT.

The CDR3 DNA is TGTGCCTGGAGTCCTAGACAGCACAATCAGCCCCAGCATTTT. Amino acid sequence: CAWSPRQHNQPQHF. V and J are TRBV30 and TRBJ1-5, with a possible D match to TRBD1 (5 bases). This CDR3 has 14 residues. With 2 bases removed from V and 3 bases from J, the gap between germline ends came to 11 bases. The germline gives CDR1 GTSNPN, CDR2 SVGIG (reference sequence).

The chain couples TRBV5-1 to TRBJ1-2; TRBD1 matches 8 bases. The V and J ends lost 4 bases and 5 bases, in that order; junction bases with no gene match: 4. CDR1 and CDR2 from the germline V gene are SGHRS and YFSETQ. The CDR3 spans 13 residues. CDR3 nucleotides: TGCGCCAGCAGCATAGACAGGGGTTATGGCTACACCTTC. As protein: CASSIDRGYGYTF.

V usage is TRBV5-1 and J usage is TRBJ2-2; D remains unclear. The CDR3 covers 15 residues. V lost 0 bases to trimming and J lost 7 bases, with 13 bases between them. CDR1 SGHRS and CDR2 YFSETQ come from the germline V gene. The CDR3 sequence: CASSLELSGVGELFF. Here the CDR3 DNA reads TGCGCCAGCAGCTTGGAGCTGTCAGGCGTCGGGGAGCTGTTTTTT.

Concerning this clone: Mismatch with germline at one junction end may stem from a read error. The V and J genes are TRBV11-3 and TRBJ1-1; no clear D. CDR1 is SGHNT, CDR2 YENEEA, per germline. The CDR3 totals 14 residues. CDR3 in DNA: TGTGCCAGCAGCTTAGACAGATCCAACACTAAAGCTTTCTTT. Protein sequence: CASSLDRSNTKAFF.

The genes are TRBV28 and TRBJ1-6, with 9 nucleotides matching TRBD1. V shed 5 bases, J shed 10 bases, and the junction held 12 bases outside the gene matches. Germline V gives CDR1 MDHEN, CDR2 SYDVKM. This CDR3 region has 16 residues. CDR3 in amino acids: CASSIPTGGVGSPLHF. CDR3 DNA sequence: TGTGCCAGCAGTATCCCGACAGGGGGGGTGGGATCACCCCTCCACTTT. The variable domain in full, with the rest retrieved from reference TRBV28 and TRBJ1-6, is DVKVTQSSRYLVKRTGEKVFLECVQDMDHENMFWYRQDPGLGLRLIYFSYDVKMKEKGDIPEGYSVSREKKERFSLILESASTNQTSMYLCASSIPTGGVGSPLHFGNGTRLTVT.

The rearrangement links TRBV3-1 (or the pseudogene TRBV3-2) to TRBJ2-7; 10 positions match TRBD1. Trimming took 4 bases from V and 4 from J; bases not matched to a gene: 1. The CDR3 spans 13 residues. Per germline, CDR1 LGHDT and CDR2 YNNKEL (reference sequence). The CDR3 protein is CASSPDRGYEQYF. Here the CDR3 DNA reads TGTGCCAGCAGCCCGGACAGGGGGTACGAGCAGTACTTC.

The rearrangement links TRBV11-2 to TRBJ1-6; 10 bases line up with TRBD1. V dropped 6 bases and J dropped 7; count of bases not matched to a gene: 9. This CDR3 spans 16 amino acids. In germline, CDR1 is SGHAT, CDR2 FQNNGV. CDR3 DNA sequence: TGTGCCAGCAGGTATCCGGGACAGGGGCGAAATTCACCCCTCCACTTT. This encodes CASRYPGQGRNSPLHF.

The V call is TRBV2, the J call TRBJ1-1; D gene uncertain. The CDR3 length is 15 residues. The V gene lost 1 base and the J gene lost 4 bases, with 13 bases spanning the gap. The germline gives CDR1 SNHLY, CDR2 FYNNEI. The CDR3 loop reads CASSEGPGRRTEAFF. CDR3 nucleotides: TGTGCCAGCAGTGAAGGGCCAGGAAGACGCACTGAAGCTTTCTTT. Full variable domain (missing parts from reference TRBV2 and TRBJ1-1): EPEVTQTPSHQVTQMGQEVILRCVPISNHLYFYWYRQILGQKVEFLVSFYNNEISEKSEIFDDQFSVERPDGSNFTLKIRSTKLEDSAMYFCASSEGPGRRTEAFFGQGTRLTVV.

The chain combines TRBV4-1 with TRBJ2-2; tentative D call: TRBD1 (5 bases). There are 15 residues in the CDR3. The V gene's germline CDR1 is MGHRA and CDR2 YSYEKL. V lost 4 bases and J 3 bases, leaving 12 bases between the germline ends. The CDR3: CASSPEWGDTGELFF. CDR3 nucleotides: TGCGCCAGCAGCCCAGAGTGGGGCGACACCGGGGAGCTGTTTTTT.

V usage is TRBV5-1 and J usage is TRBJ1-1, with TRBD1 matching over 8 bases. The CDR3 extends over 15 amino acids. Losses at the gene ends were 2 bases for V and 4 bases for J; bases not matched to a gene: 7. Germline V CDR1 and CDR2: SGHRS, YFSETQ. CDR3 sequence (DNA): TGCGCCAGCAGCTTCGGACAGGGACCCACCACTGAAGCTTTCTTT. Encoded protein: CASSFGQGPTTEAFF.

CDR3 in amino acids: CSAYQGTNTEAFF. Here the CDR3 DNA reads TGCAGCGCCTATCAGGGGACAAACACTGAAGCTTTCTTT. The chain carries TRBV29-1 and TRBJ1-1; D is perhaps TRBD1 (6 bases). This CDR3 is built from 13 residues. Looked up from germline, CDR1 is SQVTM and CDR2 is ANQGSEA. The V end lost 7 bases, the J end lost 2 bases, and 14 bases lay between the germline ends.

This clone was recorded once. DNA for the CDR3: TGCGCCAGCAGCTTGGCCGGGCGGGAAGAGGAAAAACTGTTTTTT. Its protein product is CASSLAGREEEKLFF. This sequence joins TRBV5-1 and TRBJ1-4, with D unclear. The CDR3 runs 15 residues. Trimming removed 0 bases at V and 8 bases at J, with 14 bases between. Germline V CDR1 and CDR2: SGHRS, YFSETQ.

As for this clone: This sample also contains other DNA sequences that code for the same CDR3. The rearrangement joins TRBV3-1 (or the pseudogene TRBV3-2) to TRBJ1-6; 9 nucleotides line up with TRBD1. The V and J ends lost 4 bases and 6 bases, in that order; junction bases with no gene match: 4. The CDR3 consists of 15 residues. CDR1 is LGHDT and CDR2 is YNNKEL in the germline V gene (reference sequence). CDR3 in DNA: TGTGCCAGCAGCCGATCGGGACAGGGTAATTCACCCCTCCACTTT. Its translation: CASSRSGQGNSPLHF.

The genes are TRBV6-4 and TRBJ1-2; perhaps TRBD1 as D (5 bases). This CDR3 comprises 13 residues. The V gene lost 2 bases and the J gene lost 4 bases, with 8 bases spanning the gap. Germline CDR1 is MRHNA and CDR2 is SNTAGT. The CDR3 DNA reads TGTGCCAGCAGTGACAGGGGAGGCTATGGCTACACCTTC. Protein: CASSDRGGYGYTF.

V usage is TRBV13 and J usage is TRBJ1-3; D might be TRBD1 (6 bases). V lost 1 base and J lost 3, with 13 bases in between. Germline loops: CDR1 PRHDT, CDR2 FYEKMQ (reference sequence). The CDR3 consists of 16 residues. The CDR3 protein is CASSLEGRGYGNTIYF. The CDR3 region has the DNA TGTGCCAGCAGCTTAGAGGGCAGGGGTTATGGAAACACCATATATTTT.

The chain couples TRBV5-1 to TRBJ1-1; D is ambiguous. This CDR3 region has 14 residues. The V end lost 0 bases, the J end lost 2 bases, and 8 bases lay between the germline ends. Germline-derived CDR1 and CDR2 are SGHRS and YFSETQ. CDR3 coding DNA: TGCGCCAGCAGCTTGGTTCAGTTAAACACTGAAGCTTTCTTT. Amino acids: CASSLVQLNTEAFF.

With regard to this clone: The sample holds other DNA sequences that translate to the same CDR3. The CDR3, as DNA: TGTGCCAGCAGCTTATTGGCGGGAACAGATACGCAGTATTTT. Its translation: CASSLLAGTDTQYF. The V gene is TRBV7-3, the J gene TRBJ2-3, with D maybe TRBD2 (6 bases). Trimming stripped 2 bases from V and 3 bases from J, with 9 bases between. Per germline, CDR1 SGHTA and CDR2 FQGTGA. CDR3 length: 14 residues.

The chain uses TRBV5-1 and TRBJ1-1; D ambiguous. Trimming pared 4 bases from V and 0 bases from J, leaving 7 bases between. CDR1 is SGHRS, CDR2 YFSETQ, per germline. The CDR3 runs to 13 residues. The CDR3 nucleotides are TGCGCCAGCAGCGAGTACTTGAACACTGAAGCTTTCTTT. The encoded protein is CASSEYLNTEAFF.

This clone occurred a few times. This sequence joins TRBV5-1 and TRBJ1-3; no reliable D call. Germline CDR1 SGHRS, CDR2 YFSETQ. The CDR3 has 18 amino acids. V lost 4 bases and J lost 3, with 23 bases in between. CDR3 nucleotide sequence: TGCGCCAGCAGCATTGGAACAACAGTCTCCTTGGGTGGAAACACCATATATTTT. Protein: CASSIGTTVSLGGNTIYF.